A selection of T cell receptor beta chains follows, all from one sample in a study of cytomegalovirus exposure and HLA in healthy donors. The method was immunoSEQ multiplex PCR; TCRdb's version includes in-frame clones alone and lacks a portion of them. Here the sample spans roughly 170,000 clones, roughly four fifths being singletons. Sequenced: PBMCs. These receptors were taken from a girl aged 10 to 17 in good health and CMV-seropositive. The conserved cysteine and the conserved F or W are not part of the CDR3 here. The order of the fields is J gene, V gene, CDR3 protein.

>TRBJ2-7|TRBV5-1
ASSLEVTGAYEQY
>TRBJ2-5|TRBV4-2
ASSQVRGEQETQY
>TRBJ1-2|TRBV5-4
ASSFRGYNYGYT
>TRBJ2-4|TRBV6-6
ASSTPENIQY
>TRBJ1-1|TRBV9
ASSPRGGGSEAF
>TRBJ2-3|TRBV7-6
ASSPVARWVRGTDTQY
>TRBJ1-5|TRBV6-5
ASRQGHNQPQH
>TRBJ2-7|TRBV19
ASTNPGTSGGEQY
>TRBJ1-1|TRBV10-1
ASRQDLNTEAF
>TRBJ1-4|TRBV5-5
ASSQGQGTTNEKLF
>TRBJ2-7|TRBV4-2
ASRSGQGASYEQY
>TRBJ2-1|TRBV7-9
ASSGSGGHRDEQF
>TRBJ1-2|TRBV5-1
ASSLSLGEGLGYT
>TRBJ2-5|TRBV5-1
ASSAGPKEETQY
>TRBJ1-1|TRBV5-6
ASSHPPGQGAMSTEAF
>TRBJ2-5|TRBV28
ASSSYRDGQY